These 23 T cell receptor beta chains were sequenced from one sample in a study of vaccination and CD4 T cells after COVID-19. Which antigens these TCRs recognize remains unknown. Treatment of the sample: approximately 11-day PBMC culture with coronavirus spike peptide pools or control peptides (ViraFEST assay). The Oncomine TCR Beta short-read assay was what sequenced the DNA obtained from cultured CD4+ T cells. TCRdb fed the PCR reads into MiXCR, producing one record per CDR3 protein. The sample shows approximately 15,000 distinct CDR3 sequences, about 70% of them seen only once. Sequencing input: CD4+ T cells from blood, cultured in vitro. These receptors came from a human donor who had recovered from COVID-19.

The chain has TRBV6-2 or TRBV6-3 and TRBJ1-5, with a tentative D call TRBD1 (5 bases). V lost 4 bases and J lost 1, with 8 bases in between. Germline values: CDR1 MNHEY, CDR2 SVGEGT. This CDR3 is built from 14 residues. CDR3 region: CASSFRQSNQPQHF. The CDR3 coding sequence is TGTGCCAGCAGTTTCAGACAGAGCAATCAGCCCCAGCATTTT.

V gene TRBV6-1 combines with J gene TRBJ2-7; D may be TRBD1 (6 bases). The CDR3 consists of 13 residues. CDR1 MNHNS and CDR2 SASEGT come from the germline V gene. The V gene lost 7 bases and the J gene lost 3 bases, with 13 bases spanning the gap. CDR3 sequence: CASTLQGYYEQYF. In DNA, the CDR3 is TGTGCCAGCACCCTACAGGGTTACTACGAGCAGTACTTC.

V is TRBV9 and J is TRBJ2-2; TRBD1 agrees at 11 bases. This CDR3 comprises 16 residues. CDR1 and CDR2 (germline): SGDLS, YYNGEE. V lost 5 bases to trimming and J lost 5 bases; unmatched junction nucleotides: 8. The CDR3 nucleotides read TGTGCCAGCAGTCCCGGGACAGGGGGACCTACCGGGGAGCTGTTTTTT. Protein sequence: CASSPGTGGPTGELFF.

This clonotype appeared a single time. This chain joins TRBV30 and TRBJ2-5, with D hard to call. The germline V and J ends were trimmed by 2 bases and 5 bases, with 9 bases remaining between them. The CDR3 loop spans 12 amino acids. From germline, CDR1 is GTSNPN and CDR2 SVGIG (reference sequence). This chain's CDR3 is CAWSPGLETQYF. CDR3 DNA sequence: TGTGCCTGGAGTCCCGGGTTGGAGACCCAGTACTTC.

The J gene is TRBJ1-6, the V gene TRBV27; D gene uncertain. Germline V lookup: CDR1 MNHEY, CDR2 SMNVEV (reference sequence). V gave up 6 bases and J gave up 0 bases, with 6 bases separating them. The CDR3 runs 14 residues. CDR3 protein: CASRDNSYNSPLHF. The CDR3 DNA follows: TGTGCCAGCAGGGATAACTCCTATAATTCACCCCTCCACTTT.

The chain recombines TRBV6-5 with TRBJ1-5; D gene unclear. CDR1 is MNHEY and CDR2 is SVGAGI in the germline V gene. Trimming cost V 0 bases and J 7 bases, with 10 bases left between them. CDR3 length: 14 residues. In nucleotides, the CDR3 is TGTGCCAGCAGTTACTCTGGCGGGGAACAGCCCCAGCATTTT. This encodes CASSYSGGEQPQHF.

For the CDR3, the DNA is TGCAGTGCAAGGACTCAGGGGGTCAACTCCTACGAGCAGTACTTC. Translation gives CSARTQGVNSYEQYF. The chain combines TRBV20-1 with TRBJ2-7, with 7 bases identical to TRBD1. Germline V gene sequence: CDR1 DFQATT, CDR2 SNEGSKA (reference sequence). Trimming removed 6 bases from V and 0 bases from J; junction bases left unmatched: 11. This CDR3 is built from 15 residues.

The chain's CDR3 is CAWSPELNQPQHF. DNA of the CDR3: TGTGCCTGGAGCCCAGAGCTCAATCAGCCCCAGCATTTT. This chain connects TRBV30 to TRBJ1-5; D unclear. CDR3 length: 13 amino acids. Germline CDR1 reads GTSNPN; CDR2 reads SVGIG (reference sequence). The V end lost 3 bases, the J end lost 3 bases, and 9 bases lay between the germline ends.

J is TRBJ1-2 and V is TRBV2; D gene uncertain. Germline CDR1 is SNHLY and CDR2 is FYNNEI. This CDR3 is 12 amino acids long. V was pared by 7 bases and J by 5 bases, with 11 bases between. Written as DNA, the CDR3 is TGTGCCAGCACCGCTGCAGCTTATGGCTACACCTTC. Translated: CASTAAAYGYTF.

DNA of the CDR3: TGTGCCAGCAGCTTAACCCGGTCCGAGCAGTACTTC. Its protein product is CASSLTRSEQYF. The rearrangement links TRBV7-2 to TRBJ2-7; D not resolved. V lost 2 bases, J lost 6 bases, and 8 bases lay in between. The length of the CDR3 is 12 residues. Per the germline V gene, CDR1 is SGHTA and CDR2 is FQGNSA.

This chain links TRBV7-9 with TRBJ2-5, with a possible D match to TRBD1 (5 bases). From germline, CDR1 is SEHNR and CDR2 FQNEAQ (reference sequence). The CDR3 has 14 residues. The ends were cut back, 3 bases at V and 1 base at J, with 9 bases in the middle. The DNA of the CDR3 is TGTGCCAGCAGCTTGCGACAGAGCCAAGAGACCCAGTACTTC. Its protein product is CASSLRQSQETQYF.

This rearrangement joins TRBV6-1 to TRBJ1-2, with 9 bases aligning to TRBD1. The J segment lost 2 bases and the V segment lost 1 base, leaving 5 bases of the junction unmatched. The CDR3 sequence is 16 residues long. CDR1 MNHNS and CDR2 SASEGT come from the germline V gene. DNA of the CDR3: TGTGCCAGCAGTGAAGTACACAGGGGGCTAAACTATGGCTACACCTTC. It yields the protein CASSEVHRGLNYGYTF.

The sample holds a few counts of this clonotype. J is TRBJ1-5 and V is TRBV7-2; 7 bases fit TRBD1. This CDR3 is built from 16 residues. The junction had 4 bases not matched to a gene; V was cut back by 1 base and J by 1 base. Germline lookup yields CDR1 SGHTA and CDR2 FQGNSA. Written as DNA, the CDR3 is TGTGCCAGCAGCTTAGAAGGGGGCGCGAGCAATCAGCCCCAGCATTTT. Translating gives CASSLEGGASNQPQHF. The whole variable domain, filled in from reference TRBV7-2 and TRBJ1-5, reads GAGVSQSPSNKVTEKGKDVELRCDPISGHTALYWYRQSLGQGLEFLIYFQGNSAPDKSGLPSDRFSAERTGGSVSTLTIQRTQQEDSAVYLCASSLEGGASNQPQHFGDGTRLSIL.

This chain's CDR3 is CASSTGPARGETQYF. The CDR3 DNA reads TGTGCCAGCAGCACCGGACCAGCCCGCGGGGAGACCCAGTACTTC. The V gene is TRBV9, the J gene TRBJ2-5; D perhaps matches TRBD2 (5 bases). The germline CDR1 and CDR2 sequences are SGDLS and YYNGEE. V was clipped by 4 bases and J by 5 bases, with 18 bases between them. This CDR3 is built from 15 residues.

The chain couples TRBV6-5 to TRBJ1-2, with TRBD1 identical over 9 bases. The CDR3 is 15 residues long. With V trimmed by 0 bases and J by 4 bases, 3 bases remained unmatched. Germline V CDR1 and CDR2: MNHEY, SVGAGI. DNA for the CDR3: TGTGCCAGCAGTTACTCACAGGGGGCCCTCTATGGCTACACCTTC. Translated, it gives CASSYSQGALYGYTF.

This clonotype turned up a few times. V usage is TRBV2 and J usage is TRBJ1-2, with no clear D. The CDR3 sequence is 13 residues long. Trimming stripped 11 bases from V and 0 bases from J, with 13 bases between. Germline CDR1 SNHLY, CDR2 FYNNEI. The DNA of the CDR3 is TGTGCCGGCGTCCAGGCTGCTAACTATGGCTACACCTTC. This gives the protein CAGVQAANYGYTF. Full variable domain (missing parts from reference TRBV2 and TRBJ1-2): EPEVTQTPSHQVTQMGQEVILRCVPISNHLYFYWYRQILGQKVEFLVSFYNNEISEKSEIFDDQFSVERPDGSNFTLKIRSTKLEDSAMYFCAGVQAANYGYTFGSGTRLTVV.

This clonotype was seen only a few times. The CDR3 is CSVLPWRGTEAFF. The CDR3 nucleotides are TGCAGCGTCCTGCCTTGGCGCGGCACTGAAGCTTTCTTT. V usage is TRBV29-1 and J usage is TRBJ1-1, with D unclear. CDR3 size: 13 residues. The germline V gene encodes CDR1 SQVTM and CDR2 ANQGSEA. Trimming cost V 6 bases and J 4 bases, with 15 bases left between them.

This chain uses TRBV6-1 with TRBJ2-5, with TRBD2 identical over 12 bases. The CDR3 consists of 17 residues. The junction had 8 bases not matched to a gene; V was cut back by 4 bases and J by 2 bases. Germline V CDR1 and CDR2: MNHNS, SASEGT. This CDR3 is CASSAHSGTSGQETQYF. In nucleotides, the CDR3 is TGTGCCAGCAGTGCTCATTCCGGGACTAGCGGGCAAGAGACCCAGTACTTC.

The chain joins TRBV6-2 or TRBV6-3 to TRBJ1-2; no reliable D call. Trimming pared 3 bases from V and 3 bases from J, leaving 8 bases between. Per the germline V gene, CDR1 is MNHEY and CDR2 is SVGEGT. This CDR3 has 13 residues. CDR3 amino acids: CASSYRRDYGYTF. Written as DNA, the CDR3 is TGTGCCAGCAGTTATCGGAGGGACTATGGCTACACCTTC.

The V call is TRBV6-2 or TRBV6-3, the J call TRBJ1-2; D is unclear. The CDR3 length is 15 residues. V was trimmed by 4 bases and J by 6 bases, leaving 18 bases between them. CDR1 and CDR2 from the germline V gene are MNHEY and SVGEGT. The CDR3 nucleotides are TGTGCCAGCAGTTCCACCCGAGTTGGCATCCATGGCTACACCTTC. Translated: CASSSTRVGIHGYTF.

The rearrangement uses TRBV28 and TRBJ1-5; TRBD1 matches at 8 bases. CDR3 length equals 13 residues. Trimming cost V 6 bases and J 5 bases; bases outside gene matches: 3. Germline V CDR1 and CDR2: MDHEN, SYDVKM. The CDR3 is CASRLTGDQPQHF. DNA for the CDR3: TGTGCCAGCAGACTGACAGGGGATCAGCCCCAGCATTTT.

DNA of the CDR3: TGTGCCAGCAGCGGGGCCTCCTACAATGAGCAGTTCTTC. This gives the protein CASSGASYNEQFF. The gene calls are TRBV27 and TRBJ2-1; possibly TRBD1 or TRBD2 for D (5 bases each). Germline CDR1 MNHEY, CDR2 SMNVEV (reference sequence). Trimming shortened V by 6 bases and J by 0 bases, and 6 bases separated the two germline ends. The CDR3 extends over 13 amino acids.

The chain has TRBV20-1 and TRBJ2-3, with D possibly TRBD2 on 6 matching bases. The CDR3 is 18 amino acids. V was pared by 0 bases and J by 2 bases, with 21 bases between. The germline V gene encodes CDR1 DFQATT and CDR2 SNEGSKA (reference sequence). The CDR3 nucleotides read TGCAGTGCTAGAGATGCGGGAATATTGTTGGCGAACACAGATACGCAGTATTTT. Protein product: CSARDAGILLANTDTQYF.